The clone carrying this T cell receptor (beta chain) appeared once. The antigen remains unidentified. This specimen comes from a study of T cell repertoires in cytomegalovirus infection. V dropped 5 bases and J dropped 1; count of bases not matched to a gene: 6. Germline CDR1 reads SGHDN; CDR2 reads FVKESK. This CDR3 is 15 amino acids long. TCRdb re-derived calls from the reads in MiXCR, one entry per CDR3 protein. The table has hundreds of thousands of distinct CDR3 sequences, around 32% seen once. The source material was cultured PBMCs, sampled from culture after CMV antigen stimulation. V is TRBV14 and J is TRBJ2-3; 7 bases map to TRBD1. The clonotype originates from a human donor in good health (CMV status not recorded). Some clones in this sample may be carry-over from other donors' samples. For the CDR3, the DNA is TGTGCCAGCAGCACTTACGGACAGGGCACAGATACGCAGTATTTT. Translating it yields CASSTYGQGTDTQYF.